The entry below describes one T cell receptor (beta chain). Its matching antigen is unknown. Profiling relied on immunoSEQ multiplex PCR, and the TCRdb table lists in-frame clones only, not all of them. Of over 85,000 clones detected, about 87% appear once; the ten largest clones hold 1.6%. This entry belongs to a study of T cell responses to AZD1222 COVID-19 vaccine. Study-level background: Researchers grouped second doses given at about 4 or about 12 weeks into one pool. Study observations and caveats: Donors were largely white British and mainly female; clonal diversity was possibly underestimated. Within unmutated variant regions lay the reported targets of nearly half of spike-specific TCRs. The span of vaccine-associated CD4 TCRs extended across spike, with dominance at 160-218 and 743-854.

Deletions cut 3 bases from V and 4 bases from J, with 12 bases between. The CDR3 runs to 14 residues. Germline V lookup: CDR1 MNHEY, CDR2 SMNVEV (reference sequence). The specimen comprised peripheral blood, sampled on day 0 of AZD1222 vaccination. The rearrangement uses TRBV27 and TRBJ1-1, with D tentatively TRBD1 (5 bases). The receptor was derived from an adult in good health. Here the CDR3 reads CASSFGGDGTEAFF. DNA for the CDR3: TGTGCCAGCAGTTTCGGTGGGGACGGCACTGAAGCTTTCTTT.